The source of this T cell receptor beta chain is a study of cytomegalovirus exposure and HLA in healthy donors. Study summary: A previous analysis identified fewer than 130 million unique TCR beta sequences derived from around 180 million T cells. Notes on the study in general: The authors enumerated 150 to 200 TCR beta chains as linked to cytomegalovirus.

The CDR3 has 13 amino acids. Germline V gives CDR1 SEHNR, CDR2 FQNEAQ (reference sequence). The PCR made use of 60 Vbeta and 13 Jbeta primers. Data came from immunoSEQ multiplex PCR; TCRdb stores just in-frame clones and leaves some out. This sample has about 120,000 clones, with roughly 83% found just once. For this clone: Its antigen remains unidentified. Germline is not matched at one junction end, which may reflect a read error.

Donors consisted of healthy bone marrow donors. This rearrangement joins TRBV7-9 to TRBJ1-5, with no clear D. The TCR originated in a man younger than 40 in good health and CMV-seropositive. The sample taken for sequencing was PBMCs. This chain's CDR3 is CSSSLAGNQPQHF. Written as DNA, the CDR3 is TGTTCCAGCAGCTTAGCCGGCAATCAGCCCCAGCATTTT.